Below are 8 T cell receptor beta chains sequenced from a single sample in a study of shared clonotypes between healthy human individuals. Sequencing used immunoSEQ multiplex PCR; TCRdb keeps in-frame clones, though not all of them. The sample has about 2,100,000 clones; more than 85% are singletons. The naive CD8 subset, CD45RO-negative cells positively selected for CCR7, excluded terminally differentiated effector memory CD45RA+ cells. The source material was naive CD8+ T cells from PBMCs. All receptors derive from a man between 18 and 35 years old in good health. Some clones in this sample may be carry-over from other donors' samples.

V usage is TRBV19 and J usage is TRBJ1-1; 10 bases are shared with TRBD1. The CDR3 has 14 residues. The germline CDR1 and CDR2 sequences are LNHDA and SQIVND (reference sequence). V trimming: 6 bases; J trimming: 3 bases; junction bases outside the gene matches: 4. The CDR3 bases are TGTGCCAGTAGGATGGGACAGGGGTACACTGAAGCTTTCTTT. It is translated as CASRMGQGYTEAFF.

The gene calls are TRBV4-3 and TRBJ1-4; the D is unclear. Germline CDR1 is LGHNA and CDR2 is YSLEER. The V and J ends lost 0 bases and 6 bases respectively, with 11 bases between them. This CDR3 has 15 residues. As DNA, the CDR3 is TGCGCCAGCAGCCAAGATAGGGTGACGCATGAAAAACTGTTTTTT. Translation: CASSQDRVTHEKLFF.

CDR3 residues: CASSLSKGYEQYF. The DNA for the CDR3 is TGTGCCAGCAGCTTATCGAAAGGGTACGAGCAGTACTTC. V is TRBV11-3 and J is TRBJ2-5, with no clear D. The J call is in doubt because the DNA end fits TRBJ2-7 better. The CDR3 has 13 amino acids. The germline V gene has CDR1 SGHNT and CDR2 YENEEA.

This clone appeared once. The J gene is TRBJ2-7, the V gene TRBV28, with no clear D. The length of the CDR3 is 15 residues. V shed 4 bases and J shed 0 bases, with 13 bases lying between them. Germline V gene data show CDR1 as MDHEN and CDR2 as SYDVKM. The CDR3 coding sequence is TGTGCCAGCAGTTCCTCCCCCGCAGCCTCCTACGAGCAGTACTTC. This encodes CASSSSPAASYEQYF.

The chain uses TRBV7-9 and TRBJ2-5, with TRBD1 as a possible D gene (6 bases). Between the trimmed V and J ends, which lost 4 bases and 1 base, there was a span of 16 bases. The CDR3 has 16 residues. Germline V gives CDR1 SEHNR, CDR2 FQNEAQ (reference sequence). CDR3 sequence: CASSWDDSDSQETQYF. CDR3 nucleotide sequence: TGTGCCAGCAGCTGGGATGACTCGGACAGCCAAGAGACCCAGTACTTC.

The chain uses TRBV4-1 and TRBJ2-1, with 8 positions matching TRBD2. The length of the CDR3 is 17 residues. V was clipped by 0 bases and J by 1 base; unmatched bases: 5. The germline gives CDR1 MGHRA, CDR2 YSYEKL. CDR3 coding DNA: TGCGCCAGCAGCCAAGATTTCGGGGGGGCATCCTACAATGAGCAGTTCTTC. It translates to CASSQDFGGASYNEQFF.

On this clone: The sample has other DNA sequences that encode this CDR3 too. The J gene is TRBJ2-5, the V gene TRBV27; no definite D call. The CDR3 is made up of 13 amino acids. Per the germline V gene, CDR1 is MNHEY and CDR2 is SMNVEV (reference sequence). Trimming removed 3 bases at V and 4 bases at J, with 9 bases between. The CDR3 spells CASSFRMGETQYF. The DNA of the CDR3 is TGTGCCAGCAGTTTCCGGATGGGAGAGACCCAGTACTTC.

The chain uses TRBV6-5 and TRBJ1-1; D is unresolved. The CDR3 has 11 amino acids. Per the germline V gene, CDR1 is MNHEY and CDR2 is SVGAGI. V shed 7 bases and J shed 4 bases, with 7 bases lying between them. Here the CDR3 DNA reads TGTGCCAGCAAAGGTTCCACTGAAGCTTTCTTT. This translates into CASKGSTEAFF.